These T cell receptor beta chains were read from a single sample in a study of shared clonotypes between healthy human individuals. Assay used: immunoSEQ multiplex PCR; TCRdb lists only in-frame clones, some missing. This sample yields approximately 740,000 clones, of which about 91% are seen a single time; about 25% belongs to the top ten. Sequenced input: naive CD8+ T cells sorted from blood. The receptors were gathered from a man aged 25-45 years in good health. Both conserved end residues are part of each CDR3. Fields, in order: V gene, D gene, clone size, J gene, CDR3 DNA, CDR3 protein. The D gene is left open where the match is weak. Clone sizes are given selectively: once, few, many, or a class where the clone is expanded.

TRBV13	-	-	TRBJ2-7	TGTGCCAGCAGCTTAGGGGTTACAGCGACCTACGAGCAGTACTTC	CASSLGVTATYEQYF
TRBV6-1	-	-	TRBJ2-2	TGTGCCAGCAGTGAAGATGGTTTCGAGACAGGTACCTACACCGGGGAGCTGTTTTTT	CASSEDGFETGTYTGELFF
TRBV30	-	-	TRBJ2-7	TGTGCCTGGAGTGTAGGGCCTTCCTACGAGCAGTACTTC	CAWSVGPSYEQYF
TRBV11-2	-	-	TRBJ2-1	TGTGCCAGCAGCTTAGTTCTTTCCAATGAGCAGTTCTTC	CASSLVLSNEQFF
TRBV5-1	TRBD1	-	TRBJ2-7	TGCGCCAGCAGCTTAATACCAGGGGGCGAGTTCGAGCAGTACTTC	CASSLIPGGEFEQYF
TRBV28	TRBD2	-	TRBJ2-7	TGTGCCAGCAGTTTAGTGGTAGCGGGAGAATACGAGCAGTACTTC	CASSLVVAGEYEQYF
TRBV28	TRBD1	-	TRBJ1-1	TGTGCCAGCAGTTCTTATAACAGGGGCCCAGAAGCTTGGAGCACTGAAGCTTTCTTT	CASSSYNRGPEAWSTEAFF
TRBV7-8	TRBD1	-	TRBJ2-1	TGTGCCAGCAGCTTATTTCTTGCGACAGGGGGTAACAATGAGCAGTTCTTC	CASSLFLATGGNNEQFF
TRBV7-6	TRBD2	-	TRBJ2-1	TGTGCCAGCAGCTTATCTAGCGGGAGGGGGGGTGAGCAGTTCTTC	CASSLSSGRGGEQFF
TRBV7-6	TRBD2	-	TRBJ2-1	TGTGCCAGCAGACCTGGTCCCGGGACTAGCGTAGTCGATGAGCAGTTCTTC	CASRPGPGTSVVDEQFF
TRBV5-1	-	-	TRBJ2-7	TGCGCCAGCAGCGATAGAACAGGGTTCTACGAGCAGTACTTC	CASSDRTGFYEQYF
TRBV28	-	-	TRBJ1-5	TGTGCCAGCAGTTTTCGGCTAGGGAGCAATCAGCCCCAGCATTTT	CASSFRLGSNQPQHF
TRBV5-6	-	-	TRBJ2-7	TGTGCCAGCAGCTTTATGCGGGCCTCCTACGAGCAGTACTTC	CASSFMRASYEQYF
TRBV27	-	-	TRBJ2-1	TGTGCCAGCAGTTCTGGTAGTTCCTACAATGAGCAGTTCTTC	CASSSGSSYNEQFF
TRBV13	TRBD2	-	TRBJ2-7	TGTGCCAGCAGCTTCACTAGCGGGGAAAGCTCCTACGAGCAGTACTTC	CASSFTSGESSYEQYF
TRBV6-1	-	-	TRBJ2-1	TGTGCCAGCAGTGAACTAGCCCACGTGGATGAGCAGTTCTTC	CASSELAHVDEQFF
TRBV4-1	TRBD1	-	TRBJ2-1	TGCGCCAGCAGCCCCCTGGGACAGGGTTATGAGCAGTTCTTC	CASSPLGQGYEQFF
TRBV27	-	-	TRBJ2-2	TGTGCCAGCAGTCCCCGCCAGGCTACCGGGGAGCTGTTTTTT	CASSPRQATGELFF
TRBV27	-	many	TRBJ2-1	TGTGCCAGCAGTTCCCCTAGCTCAGTCAATGAGCAGTTCTTC	CASSSPSSVNEQFF
TRBV29-1	-	-	TRBJ2-1	TGCAGCGTTGAAGACCGTGGTTTAGGGGTAGCCTACAATGAGCAGTTCTTC	CSVEDRGLGVAYNEQFF
TRBV7-8	-	-	TRBJ1-1	TGTGCCAGCAGCCTCGGCCTTGAAGCTTTCTTT	CASSLGLEAFF
TRBV4-1	-	-	TRBJ1-5	TGCGCCAGCAGCCATCCCCGGACGGGGAGCAATCAGCCCCAGCATTTT	CASSHPRTGSNQPQHF
TRBV4-3	-	-	TRBJ1-5	TGCGCCAGCAGCCACTCACGTCATAGCAATCAGCCCCAGCATTTT	CASSHSRHSNQPQHF
TRBV7-9	TRBD2	-	TRBJ2-5	TGTGCCAGCAGCACTAGGACTAGCGGGCCACAAGAGACCCAGTACTTC	CASSTRTSGPQETQYF
TRBV19	-	-	TRBJ1-2	TGTGCCAGTAGTCATGGGCAGGGACGAGGCTACACCTTC	CASSHGQGRGYTF